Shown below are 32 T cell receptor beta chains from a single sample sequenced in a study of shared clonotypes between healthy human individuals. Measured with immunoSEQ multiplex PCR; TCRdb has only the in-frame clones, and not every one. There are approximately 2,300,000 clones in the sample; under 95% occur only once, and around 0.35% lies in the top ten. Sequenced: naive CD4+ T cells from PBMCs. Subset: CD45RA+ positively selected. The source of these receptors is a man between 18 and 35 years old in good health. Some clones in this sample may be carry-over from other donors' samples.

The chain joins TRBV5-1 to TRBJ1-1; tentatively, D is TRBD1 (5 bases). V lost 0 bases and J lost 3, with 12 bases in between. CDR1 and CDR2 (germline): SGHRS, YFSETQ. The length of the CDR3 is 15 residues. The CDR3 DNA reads TGCGCCAGCAGCTTGGTGGGACCCGAGGACACTGAAGCTTTCTTT. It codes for CASSLVGPEDTEAFF.

The CDR3 DNA reads TGTGCCAGCAGAGACAGGACAGGGGTTAACACCATATATTTT. It translates to CASRDRTGVNTIYF. This chain links TRBV2 with TRBJ1-3, with 9 bases lining up with TRBD1. V trimming: 6 bases; J trimming: 7 bases; junction bases outside the gene matches: 7. The germline CDR1 and CDR2 sequences are SNHLY and FYNNEI. This CDR3 is built from 14 residues.

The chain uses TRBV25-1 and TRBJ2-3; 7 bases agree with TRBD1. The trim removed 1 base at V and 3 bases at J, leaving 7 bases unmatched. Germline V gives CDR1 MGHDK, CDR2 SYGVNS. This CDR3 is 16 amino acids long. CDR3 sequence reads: CASSEWRTGDTDTQYF. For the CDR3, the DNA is TGTGCCAGCAGTGAATGGCGGACAGGCGATACAGATACGCAGTATTTT.

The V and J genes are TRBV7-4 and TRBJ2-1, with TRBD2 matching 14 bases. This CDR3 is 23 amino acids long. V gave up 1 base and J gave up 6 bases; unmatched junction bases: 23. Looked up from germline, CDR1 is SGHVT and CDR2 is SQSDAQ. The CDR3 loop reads CASSLGRRLGLAGECVDTNEQFF. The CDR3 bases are TGTGCCAGCAGCTTAGGTAGGCGTTTGGGACTAGCGGGAGAATGCGTGGATACCAATGAGCAGTTCTTC.

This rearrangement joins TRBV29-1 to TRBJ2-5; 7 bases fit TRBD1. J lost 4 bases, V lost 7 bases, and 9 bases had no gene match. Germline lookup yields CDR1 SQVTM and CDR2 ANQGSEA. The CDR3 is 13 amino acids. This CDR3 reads CSGGQGEIETQYF. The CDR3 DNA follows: TGCAGCGGTGGGCAGGGGGAAATAGAGACCCAGTACTTC.

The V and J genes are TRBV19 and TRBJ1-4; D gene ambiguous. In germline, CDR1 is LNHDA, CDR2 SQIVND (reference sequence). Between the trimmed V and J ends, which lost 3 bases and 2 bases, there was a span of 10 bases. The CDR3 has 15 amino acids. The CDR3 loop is CASSISWTTNEKLFF. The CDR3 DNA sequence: TGTGCCAGTAGTATTAGTTGGACCACTAATGAAAAACTGTTTTTT. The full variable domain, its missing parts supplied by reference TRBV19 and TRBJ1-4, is DGGITQSPKYLFRKEGQNVTLSCEQNLNHDAMYWYRQDPGQGLRLIYYSQIVNDFQKGDIAEGYSVSREKKESFPLTVTSAQKNPTAFYLCASSISWTTNEKLFFGSGTQLSVL.

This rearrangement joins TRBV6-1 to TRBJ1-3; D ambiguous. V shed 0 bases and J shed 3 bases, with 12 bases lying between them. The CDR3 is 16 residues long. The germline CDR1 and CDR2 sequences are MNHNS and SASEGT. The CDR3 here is CASSEAGSTLGNTIYF. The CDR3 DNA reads TGTGCCAGCAGTGAAGCGGGCAGTACGCTTGGAAACACCATATATTTT.

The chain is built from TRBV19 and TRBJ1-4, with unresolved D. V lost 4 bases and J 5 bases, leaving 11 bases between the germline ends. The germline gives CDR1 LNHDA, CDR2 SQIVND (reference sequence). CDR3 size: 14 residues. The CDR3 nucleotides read TGTGCCAGTAGTAGAGGTTTTGGGAATGAAAAACTGTTTTTT. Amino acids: CASSRGFGNEKLFF.

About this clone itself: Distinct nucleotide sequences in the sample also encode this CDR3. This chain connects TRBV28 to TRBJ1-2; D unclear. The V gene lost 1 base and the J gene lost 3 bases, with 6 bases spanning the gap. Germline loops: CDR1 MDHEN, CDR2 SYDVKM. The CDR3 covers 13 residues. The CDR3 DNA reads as TGTGCCAGCAGTTTATCTTTATACTATGGCTACACCTTC. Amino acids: CASSLSLYYGYTF.

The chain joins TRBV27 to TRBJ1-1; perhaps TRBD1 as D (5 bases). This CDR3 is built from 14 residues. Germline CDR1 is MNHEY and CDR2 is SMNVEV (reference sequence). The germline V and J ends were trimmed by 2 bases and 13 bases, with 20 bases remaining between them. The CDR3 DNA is TGTGCCAGCAGTTTAACCTTCCGTCCCGGGGCAGTTTTCTTT. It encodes CASSLTFRPGAVFF.

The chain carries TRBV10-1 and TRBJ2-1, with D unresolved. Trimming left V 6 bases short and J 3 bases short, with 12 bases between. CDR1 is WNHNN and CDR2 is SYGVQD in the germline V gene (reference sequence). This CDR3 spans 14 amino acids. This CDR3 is CASRPDGNYNEQFF. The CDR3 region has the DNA TGCGCCAGCAGGCCGGACGGAAACTACAATGAGCAGTTCTTC.

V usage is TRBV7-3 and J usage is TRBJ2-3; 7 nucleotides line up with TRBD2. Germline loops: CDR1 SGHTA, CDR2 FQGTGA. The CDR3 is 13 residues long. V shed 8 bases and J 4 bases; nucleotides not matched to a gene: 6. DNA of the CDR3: TGTGCCAGCGCGGGAGTCAACGCAGATACGCAGTATTTT. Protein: CASAGVNADTQYF.

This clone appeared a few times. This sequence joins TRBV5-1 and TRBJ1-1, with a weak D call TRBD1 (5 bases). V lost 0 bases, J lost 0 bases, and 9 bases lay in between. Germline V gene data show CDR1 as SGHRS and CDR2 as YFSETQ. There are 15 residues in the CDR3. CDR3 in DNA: TGCGCCAGCAGCTTGGTTCAGGGTATGAACACTGAAGCTTTCTTT. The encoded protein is CASSLVQGMNTEAFF.

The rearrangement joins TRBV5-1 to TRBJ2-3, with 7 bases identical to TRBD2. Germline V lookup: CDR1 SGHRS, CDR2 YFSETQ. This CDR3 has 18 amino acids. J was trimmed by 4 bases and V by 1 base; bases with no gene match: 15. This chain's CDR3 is CASSLSALAGAFPDTQYF. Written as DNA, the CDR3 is TGCGCCAGCAGCTTGTCGGCGCTGGCGGGAGCTTTCCCAGATACGCAGTATTTT.

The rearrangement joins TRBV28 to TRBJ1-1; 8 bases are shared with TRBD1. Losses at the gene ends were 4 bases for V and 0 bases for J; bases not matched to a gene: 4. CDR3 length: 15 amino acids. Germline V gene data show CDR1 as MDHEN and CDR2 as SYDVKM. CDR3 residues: CASSYPGQVNTEAFF. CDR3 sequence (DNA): TGTGCCAGCAGTTACCCGGGACAGGTGAACACTGAAGCTTTCTTT.

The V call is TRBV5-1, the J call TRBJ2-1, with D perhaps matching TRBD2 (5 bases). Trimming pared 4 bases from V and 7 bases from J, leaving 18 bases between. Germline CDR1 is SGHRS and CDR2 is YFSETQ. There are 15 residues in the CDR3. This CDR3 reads CASSPPERRLNEQFF. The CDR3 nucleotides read TGCGCCAGCAGCCCCCCGGAGCGGAGGCTGAATGAGCAGTTCTTC.

CDR3 nucleotide sequence: TGTGCCAGCAGCTCGACCGTGGTCGGGCAGTACTTC. It specifies CASSSTVVGQYF. J is TRBJ2-7 and V is TRBV7-9; D gene ambiguous. The V and J ends lost 4 bases and 9 bases respectively, with 13 bases between them. CDR1 is SEHNR and CDR2 is FQNEAQ in the germline V gene (reference sequence). The CDR3 is 12 amino acids.

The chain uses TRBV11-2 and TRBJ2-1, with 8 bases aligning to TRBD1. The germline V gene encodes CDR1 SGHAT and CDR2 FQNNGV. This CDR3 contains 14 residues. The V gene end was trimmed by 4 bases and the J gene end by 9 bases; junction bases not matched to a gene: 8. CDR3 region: CASSSLTGVSEQFF. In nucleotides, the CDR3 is TGTGCCAGCAGCTCCCTGACAGGGGTGAGTGAGCAGTTCTTC.

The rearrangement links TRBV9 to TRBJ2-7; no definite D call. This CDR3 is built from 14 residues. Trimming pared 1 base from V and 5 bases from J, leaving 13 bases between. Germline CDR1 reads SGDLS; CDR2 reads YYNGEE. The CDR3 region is CASSVTSASDEQYF. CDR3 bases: TGTGCCAGCAGCGTAACGTCAGCGAGTGACGAGCAGTACTTC.

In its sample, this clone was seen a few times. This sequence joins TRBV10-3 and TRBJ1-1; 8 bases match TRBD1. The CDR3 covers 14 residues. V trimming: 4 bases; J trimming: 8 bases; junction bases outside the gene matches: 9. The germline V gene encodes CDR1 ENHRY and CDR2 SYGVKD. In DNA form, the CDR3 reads TGTGCCATCAGTGCGGGACAGGAGGTAATAGAAGCTTTCTTT. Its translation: CAISAGQEVIEAFF.

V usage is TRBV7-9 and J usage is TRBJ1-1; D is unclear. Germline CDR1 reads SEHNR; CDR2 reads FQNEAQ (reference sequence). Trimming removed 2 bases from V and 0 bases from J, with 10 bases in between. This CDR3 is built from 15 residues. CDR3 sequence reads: CASSLKATLNTEAFF. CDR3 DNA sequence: TGTGCCAGCAGCTTAAAGGCCACCCTGAACACTGAAGCTTTCTTT.

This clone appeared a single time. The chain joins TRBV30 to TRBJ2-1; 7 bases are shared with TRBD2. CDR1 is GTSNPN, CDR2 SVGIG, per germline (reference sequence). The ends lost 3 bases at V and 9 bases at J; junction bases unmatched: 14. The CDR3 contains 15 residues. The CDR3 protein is CAWSPPLWEGGEQFF. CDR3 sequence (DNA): TGTGCCTGGAGCCCACCATTGTGGGAGGGTGGTGAGCAGTTCTTC.

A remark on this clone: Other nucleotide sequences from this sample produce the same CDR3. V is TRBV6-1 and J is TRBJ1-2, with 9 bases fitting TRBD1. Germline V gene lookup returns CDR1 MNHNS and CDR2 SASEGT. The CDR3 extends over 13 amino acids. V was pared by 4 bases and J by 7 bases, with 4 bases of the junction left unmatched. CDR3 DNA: TGTGCCAGCAGTGTACAGGGGGCGCGTGGCTACACCTTC. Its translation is CASSVQGARGYTF.

Written as DNA, the CDR3 is TGCGCCAGCAGCCGGAATAGAGTTCTAGCGGCACTCACAGATACGCAGTATTTT. Its translation is CASSRNRVLAALTDTQYF. V gene TRBV5-1 combines with J gene TRBJ2-3, with 7 bases that match TRBD2. The CDR3 is 18 residues long. Trimming at V came to 4 bases and at J to 2 bases, leaving 16 bases not matched to a gene. Germline CDR1 reads SGHRS; CDR2 reads YFSETQ.

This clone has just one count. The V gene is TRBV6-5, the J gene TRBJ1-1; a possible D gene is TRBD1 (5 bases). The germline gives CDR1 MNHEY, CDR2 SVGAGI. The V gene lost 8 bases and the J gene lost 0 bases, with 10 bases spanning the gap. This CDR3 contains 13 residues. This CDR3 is CASGDLLNTEAFF. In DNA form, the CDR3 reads TGTGCCAGCGGGGACCTATTGAACACTGAAGCTTTCTTT.

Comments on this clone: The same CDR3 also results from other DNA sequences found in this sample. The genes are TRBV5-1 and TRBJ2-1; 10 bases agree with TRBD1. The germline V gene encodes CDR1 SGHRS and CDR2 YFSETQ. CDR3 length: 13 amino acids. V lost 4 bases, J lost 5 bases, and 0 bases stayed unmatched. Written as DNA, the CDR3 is TGCGCCAGCAGCGGACAGGGGGACAATGAGCAGTTCTTC. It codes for CASSGQGDNEQFF.

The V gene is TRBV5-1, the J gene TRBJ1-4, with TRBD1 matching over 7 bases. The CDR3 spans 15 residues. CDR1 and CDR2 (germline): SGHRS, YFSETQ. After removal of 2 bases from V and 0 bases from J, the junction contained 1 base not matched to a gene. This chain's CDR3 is CASSFQGATNEKLFF. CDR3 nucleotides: TGCGCCAGCAGCTTCCAGGGGGCAACTAATGAAAAACTGTTTTTT.

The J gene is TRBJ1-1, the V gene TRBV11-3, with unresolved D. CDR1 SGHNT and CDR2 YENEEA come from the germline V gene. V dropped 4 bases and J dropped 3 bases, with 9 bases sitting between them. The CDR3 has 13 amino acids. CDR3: CASSYKADTEAFF. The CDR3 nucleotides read TGTGCCAGCAGCTATAAAGCGGACACTGAAGCTTTCTTT.

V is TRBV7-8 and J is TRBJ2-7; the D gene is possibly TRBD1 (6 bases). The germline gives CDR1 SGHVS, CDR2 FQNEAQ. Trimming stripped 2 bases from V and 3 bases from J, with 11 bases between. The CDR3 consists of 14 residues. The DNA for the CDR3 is TGTGCCAGCAGCTTAACGGGACAATACTACGAGCAGTACTTC. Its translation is CASSLTGQYYEQYF.

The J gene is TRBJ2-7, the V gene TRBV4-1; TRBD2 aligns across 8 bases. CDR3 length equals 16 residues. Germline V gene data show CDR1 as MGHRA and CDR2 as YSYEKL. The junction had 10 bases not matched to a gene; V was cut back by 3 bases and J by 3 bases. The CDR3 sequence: CASSQAAGVTDYEQYF. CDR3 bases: TGCGCCAGCAGCCAGGCAGCGGGAGTGACGGACTACGAGCAGTACTTC.

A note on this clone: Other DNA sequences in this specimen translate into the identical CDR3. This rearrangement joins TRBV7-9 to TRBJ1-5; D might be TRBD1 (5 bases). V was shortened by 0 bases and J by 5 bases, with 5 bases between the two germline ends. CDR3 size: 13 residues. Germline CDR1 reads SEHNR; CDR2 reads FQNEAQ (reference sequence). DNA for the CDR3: TGTGCCAGCAGCTTAGCCAGGGATCAGCCCCAGCATTTT. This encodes CASSLARDQPQHF.

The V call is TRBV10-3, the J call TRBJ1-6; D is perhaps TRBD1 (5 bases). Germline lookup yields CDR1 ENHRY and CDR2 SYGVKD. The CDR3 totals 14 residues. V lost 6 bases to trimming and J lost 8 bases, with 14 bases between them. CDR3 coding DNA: TGTGCCATCAGCCGGGGCTCTGGGGATTCACCCCTCCACTTT. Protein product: CAISRGSGDSPLHF.